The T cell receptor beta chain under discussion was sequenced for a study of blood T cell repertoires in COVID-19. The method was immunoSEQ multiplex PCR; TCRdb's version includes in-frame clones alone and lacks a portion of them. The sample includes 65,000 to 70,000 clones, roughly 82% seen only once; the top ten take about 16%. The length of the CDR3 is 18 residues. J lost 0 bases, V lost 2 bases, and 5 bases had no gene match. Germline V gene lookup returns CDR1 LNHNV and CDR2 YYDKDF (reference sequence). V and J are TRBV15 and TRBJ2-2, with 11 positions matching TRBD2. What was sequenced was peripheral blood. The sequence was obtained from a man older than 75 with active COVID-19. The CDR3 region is CATSRQLAGVANTGELFF. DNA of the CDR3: TGTGCCACCAGCAGACAACTAGCGGGGGTAGCGAACACCGGGGAGCTGTTTTTT. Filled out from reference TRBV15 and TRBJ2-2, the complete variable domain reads DAMVIQNPRYQVTQFGKPVTLSCSQTLNHNVMYWYQQKSSQAPKLLFHYYDKDFNNEADTPDNFQSRRPNTSFCFLDIRSPGLGDTAMYLCATSRQLAGVANTGELFFGEGSRLTVL.